A selection of T cell receptor beta chains follows, all from one sample in a study of shared clonotypes between healthy human individuals. The data were produced by immunoSEQ multiplex PCR, yet TCRdb's version contains in-frame clones alone and is incomplete. The table shows approximately 2.5 million clones, with approximately 92% occurring only once. Sequences were obtained from naive CD4+ T cells sorted from blood. The origin of the receptors is a man younger than 30 in good health. Each CDR3 is given with its conserved first and last residue. D genes are given only for firm matches. Not every row has a clone size; where given, it reads once, few, many or a size class.

j_gene | v_gene | abundance | d_gene | CDR3aa | CDR3nt
TRBJ2-3 | TRBV4-1 | . | . | CASSQVGVGTDTQYF | TGCGCCAGCAGCCAAGTTGGGGTGGGCACAGATACGCAGTATTTT
TRBJ1-5 | TRBV18 | . | TRBD1 | CASSPGTGMYQPQHF | TGTGCCAGCTCACCGGGGACAGGGATGTATCAGCCCCAGCATTTT
TRBJ2-1 | TRBV5-4 | . | TRBD2 | CASSGASGSLISEQFF | TGTGCCAGCAGCGGGGCTAGCGGGAGCCTGATAAGTGAGCAGTTCTTC
TRBJ2-3 | TRBV6-5 | . | . | CASSQTGDTQYF | TGTGCCAGCAGTCAAACAGGGGATACGCAGTATTTT
TRBJ2-7 | TRBV5-1 | . | TRBD1 | CASSSRQGWSYEQYF | TGCGCCAGCAGCTCCCGACAGGGTTGGTCCTACGAGCAGTACTTC
TRBJ2-3 | TRBV9 | . | . | CASSFGSSQTDTQYF | TGTGCCAGCAGCTTCGGGTCTAGCCAGACAGATACGCAGTATTTT
TRBJ1-4 | TRBV18 | . | . | CASSPGGATNEKLFF | TGTGCCAGCTCACCAGGGGGAGCAACTAATGAAAAACTGTTTTTT
TRBJ1-6 | TRBV14 | . | TRBD1 | CASSQAGGQINSPLHF | TGTGCCAGCAGCCAAGCCGGGGGACAGATTAATTCACCCCTCCACTTT
TRBJ1-1 | TRBV18 | . | . | CASSPRRAGMNTEAFF | TGTGCCAGCTCACCCAGACGGGCGGGAATGAACACTGAAGCTTTCTTT
TRBJ2-6 | TRBV28 | . | . | CASGYPPGRTDSGANVLTF | TGTGCCAGCGGATATCCTCCCGGACGGACGGACTCTGGGGCCAACGTCCTGACTTTC
TRBJ2-1 | TRBV11-2 | . | TRBD2 | CASSLVLAGGRVNEQFF | TGTGCCAGCAGCTTAGTCCTAGCGGGGGGTCGTGTCAATGAGCAGTTCTTC
TRBJ1-5 | TRBV7-6 | . | TRBD1 | CASSLTGESNQPQHF | TGTGCCAGCAGCCTTACAGGGGAGAGCAATCAGCCCCAGCATTTT
TRBJ2-3 | TRBV30 | . | . | CAWTELKNPADTQYF | TGTGCCTGGACAGAGCTCAAGAATCCGGCAGATACGCAGTATTTT
TRBJ1-6 | TRBV23-1 | . | TRBD1 | CASSQSQGAGNSPLHF | TGCGCCAGCAGTCAATCTCAGGGGGCTGGTAATTCACCCCTCCACTTT
TRBJ2-1 | TRBV5-1 | . | . | CASRVGSSTSYNEQFF | TGCGCCAGCAGGGTGGGGAGCTCGACCTCCTACAATGAGCAGTTCTTC
TRBJ2-3 | TRBV7-3 | . | . | CASSLVGAVTQYF | TGTGCCAGCAGCTTAGTGGGCGCGGTTACGCAGTATTTT
TRBJ1-5 | TRBV28 | few | . | CASSFKQPQHF | TGTGCCAGCAGTTTTAAGCAGCCCCAGCATTTT
TRBJ1-1 | TRBV18 | . | TRBD1 | CASSGDRDTEAFF | TGTGCCAGCTCGGGGGACAGGGACACTGAAGCTTTCTTT
TRBJ2-5 | TRBV7-8 | once | . | CASSFTGTFVETQYF | TGTGCCAGCAGCTTTACTGGGACGTTTGTAGAGACCCAGTACTTC
TRBJ1-1 | TRBV27 | . | . | CASSLGRANTEAFF | TGTGCCAGCAGTTTAGGCAGGGCCAACACTGAAGCTTTCTTT
TRBJ2-7 | TRBV5-1 | once | . | CASSLRRSHSYEQYF | TGCGCCAGCAGCTTGAGGCGGTCCCACTCCTACGAGCAGTACTTC
TRBJ1-1 | TRBV5-1 | . | . | CASSPRGGENTEAFF | TGCGCCAGCAGCCCCAGGGGAGGCGAGAACACTGAAGCTTTCTTT
TRBJ2-7 | TRBV11-3 | . | TRBD2 | CASSLDVHSGEPYEQYF | TGTGCCAGCAGCTTAGATGTCCATAGCGGGGAGCCCTACGAGCAGTACTTC
TRBJ1-1 | TRBV7-2 | . | . | CASSLMPGLNTEAFF | TGTGCCAGCAGCTTAATGCCGGGGTTGAACACTGAAGCTTTCTTT
TRBJ1-4 | TRBV2 | . | . | CASGLVIINEKLFF | TGTGCCAGCGGATTGGTGATAATTAATGAAAAACTGTTTTTT
TRBJ1-5 | TRBV5-1 | . | TRBD1 | CASSLVGTGNLNQPQHF | TGCGCCAGCAGCTTGGTGGGGACAGGGAATCTCAATCAGCCCCAGCATTTT
TRBJ2-3 | TRBV11-3 | . | . | CASSHSADTQYF | TGTGCCAGCAGCCATTCTGCAGATACGCAGTATTTT
TRBJ1-4 | TRBV4-2 | . | . | CASSQVQQATNEKLFF | TGTGCCAGCAGCCAAGTACAGCAAGCAACTAATGAAAAACTGTTTTTT
TRBJ1-1 | TRBV9 | . | . | CASSVGGPGTEAFF | TGTGCCAGCAGCGTTGGGGGACCTGGCACTGAAGCTTTCTTT
TRBJ2-5 | TRBV7-9 | . | . | CASSLRGIRETQYF | TGTGCCAGCAGCTTACGGGGGATACGTGAGACCCAGTACTTC
TRBJ1-2 | TRBV18 | . | TRBD1 | CASSPPGQGAVGYTF | TGTGCCAGCTCACCACCGGGACAGGGGGCGGTTGGCTACACCTTC
TRBJ1-2 | TRBV4-1 | . | . | CASSREGTGPNYGYTF | TGCGCCAGCAGCCGAGAAGGAACAGGGCCCAACTATGGCTACACCTTC
TRBJ1-3 | TRBV30 | . | . | CAWSGTAKRPTIYF | TGTGCCTGGAGTGGGACAGCCAAAAGACCCACCATATATTTT
TRBJ2-4 | TRBV5-6 | . | . | CASSSGTVLVKNIQYF | TGTGCCAGCAGCTCTGGGACCGTCCTCGTCAAAAACATTCAGTACTTC
TRBJ1-4 | TRBV4-1 | . | TRBD1 | CASSQATALRTGGEKLFF | TGCGCCAGCAGCCAAGCTACCGCCCTTCGGACAGGAGGAGAAAAACTGTTTTTT
TRBJ2-7 | TRBV25-1 | . | . | CASSGTFTSASPYEQYF | TGTGCCAGCAGTGGCACCTTTACGAGTGCTAGTCCCTACGAGCAGTACTTC
TRBJ1-2 | TRBV19 | . | TRBD1 | CASTTAQGADGYTF | TGTGCCAGTACCACGGCCCAGGGGGCTGATGGCTACACCTTC
TRBJ2-7 | TRBV6-1 | . | . | CASSESPTGAYEQYF | TGTGCCAGCAGTGAAAGCCCGACAGGAGCCTACGAGCAGTACTTC
TRBJ1-3 | TRBV7-2 | . | . | CASSHSGQQGNTIYF | TGTGCCAGCAGCCATTCAGGCCAACAAGGAAACACCATATATTTT
TRBJ2-2 | TRBV5-1 | . | TRBD1 | CASSIHGTGNTGELFF | TGCGCCAGCAGCATCCACGGGACAGGGAACACCGGGGAGCTGTTTTTT
TRBJ1-1 | TRBV15 | . | TRBD1 | CATRPPPGQGGKNTEAFF | TGTGCCACCAGGCCCCCCCCAGGGCAGGGGGGTAAGAATACTGAAGCTTTCTTT
TRBJ1-4 | TRBV10-3 | few | . | CAIRAGAAGEKLFF | TGTGCCATCAGAGCAGGCGCCGCCGGTGAAAAACTGTTTTTT
TRBJ2-2 | TRBV27 | once | TRBD1 | CASSSRQGNTGELFF | TGTGCCAGCAGTTCCAGACAGGGGAACACCGGGGAGCTGTTTTTT
TRBJ1-5 | TRBV28 | once | . | CASSPPSGPQHF | TGTGCCAGCAGTCCGCCGTCGGGGCCCCAGCATTTT
TRBJ1-1 | TRBV15 | . | . | CATSRDTYSMNTEAFF | TGTGCCACCAGCAGAGATACGTACAGCATGAACACTGAAGCTTTCTTT